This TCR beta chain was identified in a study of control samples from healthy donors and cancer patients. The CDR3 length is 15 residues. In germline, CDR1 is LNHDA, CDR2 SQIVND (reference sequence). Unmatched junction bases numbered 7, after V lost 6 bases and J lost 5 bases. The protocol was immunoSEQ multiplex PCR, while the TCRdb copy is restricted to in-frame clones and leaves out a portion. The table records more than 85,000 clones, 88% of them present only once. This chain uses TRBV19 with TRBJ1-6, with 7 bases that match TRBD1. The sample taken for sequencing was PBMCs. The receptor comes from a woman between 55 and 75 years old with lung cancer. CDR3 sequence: CASSLPGQNNSPLHF. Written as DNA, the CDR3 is TGTGCCAGTAGCCTCCCGGGACAGAATAATTCACCCCTCCACTTT. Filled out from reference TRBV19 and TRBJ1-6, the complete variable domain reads DGGITQSPKYLFRKEGQNVTLSCEQNLNHDAMYWYRQDPGQGLRLIYYSQIVNDFQKGDIAEGYSVSREKKESFPLTVTSAQKNPTAFYLCASSLPGQNNSPLHFGNGTRLTVT.